One sample yielded the 2 T cell receptor beta chains listed below, sequenced in a study of T-cell reconstitution after alpha-beta-depleted transplantation in children. Library preparation (for TCRbeta) was performed with unique molecular identifiers. TCRdb reanalysed the PCR reads using MiXCR and keeps one entry per CDR3 protein. The top ten hold 3.3% of the sample, which has nearly 550,000 distinct CDR3 sequences, approximately 20% seen once. Sequencing was performed on PBMCs from the stem cell graft donor, taken from the stem cell graft. Receptor source: a human donor who donated a stem cell graft to a child with acute lymphoblastic leukemia.

The chain employs TRBV20-1 and TRBJ1-1, with 7 bases that match TRBD1. The germline V gene encodes CDR1 DFQATT and CDR2 SNEGSKA (reference sequence). This CDR3 has 13 amino acids. V shed 6 bases and J 4 bases; nucleotides not matched to a gene: 8. Written as DNA, the CDR3 is TGCAGTGCCCTGGGGCACAGGGGCACTGAAGCTTTCTTT. Its protein is CSALGHRGTEAFF.

The chain carries TRBV20-1 and TRBJ2-1; 9 bases are shared with TRBD2. CDR3 length equals 13 residues. In germline, CDR1 is DFQATT, CDR2 SNEGSKA (reference sequence). Germline trimming cut 5 bases from V and 4 bases from J; bases unmatched to any gene: 3. As DNA, the CDR3 is TGCAGTGCTGAGGGACTAGCATACAATGAGCAGTTCTTC. Amino acid sequence: CSAEGLAYNEQFF.